The rows below give T cell receptor beta chains drawn from one sample of a study of Graves' ophthalmopathy and Graves' hyperthyroidism. TCRdb reprocessed the multiplex PCR reads with MiXCR, giving one entry per CDR3 protein. Here the sample spans about 480,000 distinct CDR3 sequences, approximately 15% being singletons. Sequences were obtained from blood. These receptors all come from a woman in her thirties with Graves' ophthalmopathy. CDR3s include the opening cysteine and the closing phenylalanine or tryptophan. The D gene is left open where the match is weak. Clone sizes are given selectively: once, few, many, or a class where the clone is expanded.

TRBD2,TRBJ2-7,many,TRBV9,CASSEGLAGSGQYF,TGTGCCAGCAGCGAGGGCCTAGCGGGATCCGGGCAGTACTTC
TRBD1,TRBJ1-2,-,TRBV3-1,CASRRQGRFYGYTF,TGTGCCAGCCGAAGACAGGGGAGATTCTATGGCTACACCTTC
TRBD2,TRBJ2-2,many,TRBV6-5,CASRRAGGLDTGELFF,TGTGCCAGCAGAAGAGCGGGGGGGCTGGACACCGGGGAGCTGTTTTTT
-,TRBJ2-4,few,TRBV12-3/TRBV12-4,CASSWEAKNIQYF,TGTGCCAGCAGCTGGGAAGCCAAAAACATTCAGTACTTC
TRBD1,TRBJ2-7,many,TRBV28,CASSFRDRGFYEQYF,TGTGCCAGCAGTTTCCGGGACAGGGGCTTTTACGAGCAGTACTTC
TRBD1,TRBJ2-4,many,TRBV7-8,CASSLGEQGHKNIQYF,TGTGCCAGCAGCTTAGGGGAACAGGGGCACAAAAACATTCAGTACTTC
-,TRBJ2-7,few,TRBV27,CASSDLAGSHEQYF,TGTGCCAGCAGTGACCTCGCAGGGTCCCACGAGCAGTACTTC
TRBD1,TRBJ1-2,once,TRBV6-1,CASSGETGGINYGYTF,TGTGCCAGCAGTGGGGAGACAGGGGGCATCAACTATGGCTACACCTTC
TRBD2,TRBJ2-2,many,TRBV7-3,CASSLGASGNTGELFF,TGTGCCAGCAGCTTGGGAGCTAGCGGGAACACCGGGGAGCTGTTTTTT
-,TRBJ2-5,few,TRBV7-9,CASSAGTEETQYF,TGTGCCAGCAGCGCCGGGACGGAAGAGACCCAGTACTTC
-,TRBJ2-2,many,TRBV20-1,CSAAYTGELFF,TGCAGTGCCGCTTACACCGGGGAGCTGTTTTTT
TRBD1,TRBJ1-1,-,TRBV6-1,CASRPQTGIDTEAFF,TGTGCCAGCAGACCTCAGACAGGGATTGACACTGAAGCTTTCTTT
-,TRBJ2-2,many,TRBV27,CASSPGLNTGELFF,TGTGCCAGCAGTCCGGGACTCAACACCGGGGAGCTGTTTTTT
TRBD1,TRBJ1-5,many,TRBV14,CASSQPGQGARSNQPQHF,TGTGCCAGCAGCCAACCGGGACAGGGGGCTCGGAGCAATCAGCCCCAGCATTTT
-,TRBJ2-7,many,TRBV29-1,CSVAMSSYEQYF,TGCAGCGTTGCCATGAGCTCCTACGAGCAGTACTTC
-,TRBJ1-6,few,TRBV6-1,CASSGNDTFYNSPLHF,TGTGCCAGCAGTGGGAATGACACCTTCTATAATTCACCCCTCCACTTT
TRBD2,TRBJ2-3,-,TRBV7-2,CASSLTGGDTQYF,TGTGCCAGCAGCTTAACGGGGGGAGATACGCAGTATTTT
-,TRBJ1-2,-,TRBV3-1,CASSLGFDGYTF,TGTGCCAGCAGCCTAGGTTTTGATGGCTACACCTTC
-,TRBJ1-1,-,TRBV6-5,CASSLGQGTGAFF,TGTGCCAGCAGTTTAGGGCAGGGAACGGGCGCTTTCTTT
-,TRBJ2-7,many,TRBV27,CASSLGVDTYEQYF,TGTGCCAGCAGTTTAGGGGTGGACACCTACGAGCAGTACTTC
-,TRBJ2-7,-,TRBV29-1,CSVGVPPYEQYF,TGCAGCGTTGGAGTGCCTCCCTACGAGCAGTACTTC
-,TRBJ1-1,many,TRBV6-2/TRBV6-3,CASSYTAGRVNTEAFF,TGTGCCAGCAGTTACACAGCAGGGCGGGTGAACACTGAAGCTTTCTTT
TRBD2,TRBJ2-4,many,TRBV4-1,CASSQGVASGAKNIQYF,TGCGCCAGCAGCCAAGGCGTGGCTAGCGGAGCCAAAAACATTCAGTACTTC
-,TRBJ1-1,-,TRBV24-1,CATMANTEAFF,TGTGCCACCATGGCCAACACTGAAGCTTTCTTT
-,TRBJ1-1,few,TRBV7-8,CASSSPRAGGTEAFF,TGTGCCAGCAGCTCACCAAGGGCGGGGGGAACTGAAGCTTTCTTT
-,TRBJ2-2,few,TRBV5-1,CASSPGTPNTGELFF,TGCGCCAGCAGCCCGGGGACACCGAACACCGGGGAGCTGTTTTTT
-,TRBJ2-7,-,TRBV11-2,CASSLALASYEQCF,TGTGCCAGCAGCTTAGCTCTAGCGTCCTACGAGCAGTGCTTC
TRBD2,TRBJ2-7,many,TRBV28,CASTFGGVGNEQYF,TGTGCCAGCACCTTCGGGGGGGTTGGGAACGAGCAGTACTTC
TRBD1,TRBJ2-7,many,TRBV28,CASRRTGMNSYEQYF,TGTGCCAGCAGGCGGACAGGGATGAACTCCTACGAGCAGTACTTC
-,TRBJ2-4,few,TRBV3-1,CASSQGPTGKNIQYF,TGTGCCAGCAGCCAAGGACCCACGGGCAAAAACATTCAGTACTTC
-,TRBJ2-7,many,TRBV9,CASSHLGTSEQYF,TGTGCCAGCAGCCATTTGGGGACCAGCGAGCAGTACTTC
TRBD1,TRBJ2-7,-,TRBV11-2,CASSARQGDYEQYF,TGTGCCAGCAGCGCCCGACAGGGGGATTACGAGCAGTACTTC
TRBD1,TRBJ1-3,many,TRBV6-5,CASSYSRDRAGNTIYF,TGTGCCAGCAGTTACTCCCGGGACAGGGCCGGAAACACCATATATTTT
TRBD2,TRBJ2-7,many,TRBV28,CASSPPGTSVYEQYF,TGTGCCAGCAGCCCCCCCGGGACTAGCGTCTACGAGCAGTACTTC
-,TRBJ2-2,-,TRBV6-1,CASRKDPLTNTGELFF,TGTGCCAGCAGAAAAGACCCCCTTACGAACACCGGGGAGCTGTTTTTT
-,TRBJ1-1,few,TRBV6-1,CSSKDSGTEAFF,TGTTCCAGCAAAGACAGTGGGACTGAAGCTTTCTTT
-,TRBJ1-6,few,TRBV20-1,CSARDLRGNSPLHF,TGCAGTGCTAGAGATTTAAGGGGTAATTCACCCCTCCACTTT
TRBD1,TRBJ2-2,many,TRBV28,CASLHGRGQYGGELFF,TGTGCCAGCCTTCACGGCAGGGGGCAGTACGGCGGGGAGCTGTTTTTT
-,TRBJ2-6,many,TRBV5-1,CASSSYAGATVLTF,TGCGCCAGCAGCTCCTATGCGGGCGCAACGGTCCTGACTTTC
TRBD2,TRBJ2-7,few,TRBV12-3/TRBV12-4,CASSPGLAEEQYF,TGTGCCAGCAGTCCCGGACTAGCGGAAGAGCAGTACTTC
-,TRBJ2-5,many,TRBV15,CATSRIGPGTQYF,TGTGCCACCAGCAGAATCGGACCCGGGACCCAGTACTTC
TRBD1,TRBJ1-1,many,TRBV29-1,CSVVKDRGTEAFF,TGCAGCGTTGTCAAGGACAGGGGCACTGAAGCTTTCTTT
-,TRBJ1-1,many,TRBV19,CASSSSAMNTEAFF,TGTGCCAGTAGTTCGTCCGCGATGAACACTGAAGCTTTCTTT
TRBD2,TRBJ2-7,many,TRBV6-2/TRBV6-3,CASSRDRATLAGGSHEQYF,TGTGCCAGCAGCAGGGACAGGGCGACGCTAGCGGGAGGGTCCCACGAGCAGTACTTC
-,TRBJ2-5,many,TRBV6-2/TRBV6-3,CASSYISAGTYQETRYF,TGTGCCAGCAGTTACATTTCGGCGGGGACGTACCAAGAGACCCGGTACTTC
TRBD2,TRBJ2-5,many,TRBV6-1,CASSIFGLADEETQYF,TGTGCCAGCAGTATCTTTGGACTAGCGGATGAAGAGACCCAGTACTTC
TRBD1,TRBJ2-5,many,TRBV5-6,CASSLEASQGVVETQYF,TGTGCCAGCAGCTTGGAGGCTTCTCAGGGGGTCGTGGAGACCCAGTACTTC
TRBD1,TRBJ2-7,many,TRBV29-1,CSVWTGDAYEQYF,TGCAGCGTGTGGACAGGGGATGCCTACGAGCAGTACTTC
TRBD1,TRBJ1-1,-,TRBV5-1,CASSSRQGANTEAFF,TGCGCCAGCAGCTCGAGACAGGGGGCTAACACTGAAGCTTTCTTT
-,TRBJ2-7,few,TRBV4-1,CASSQVFPRGSIQYEQYF,TGCGCCAGCAGCCAAGTCTTTCCCAGGGGAAGTATCCAGTACGAGCAGTACTTC
-,TRBJ2-7,-,TRBV30,CAYNPRGGERYF,TGTGCCTACAATCCACGTGGGGGCGAGCGGTACTTC